The 14 T cell receptor beta chains presented below share a single source sample, sequenced in a study of shared clonotypes between healthy human individuals. Naivety among CD8 cells was defined by CD45RO negativity and positive CCR7 selection, thereby excluding terminally differentiated effector memory CD45RA+ cells. Sequencing was performed with immunoSEQ multiplex PCR; in TCRdb, only in-frame clones are kept and a portion is missing. Of some 600,000 clones in the sample, 95% to 97% were seen once. Source material: naive CD8+ T cells sorted from blood. Source of these receptors: a woman in her 30s in good health.

The chain employs TRBV27 and TRBJ1-5; D is uncertain. CDR1 MNHEY and CDR2 SMNVEV come from the germline V gene (reference sequence). The CDR3 is 13 residues long. Trimming stripped 4 bases from V and 7 bases from J, with 11 bases between. The DNA for the CDR3 is TGTGCCAGCAGTTATGGACTGGGGCAGCCCCAGCATTTT. Its protein is CASSYGLGQPQHF.

This clone was detected only once. J is TRBJ1-2 and V is TRBV14, with TRBD1 matching over 9 bases. J was trimmed by 4 bases and V by 1 base; bases with no gene match: 1. Per germline, CDR1 SGHDN and CDR2 FVKESK. This CDR3 contains 14 residues. This CDR3 is CASSQGTGAYGYTF. The CDR3 DNA reads as TGTGCCAGCAGCCAAGGGACAGGGGCCTATGGCTACACCTTC.

The chain employs TRBV4-1 and TRBJ2-1; 8 bases line up with TRBD2. The CDR3 length is 16 residues. Germline V gene data show CDR1 as MGHRA and CDR2 as YSYEKL. V lost 0 bases to trimming and J lost 8 bases; unmatched junction nucleotides: 9. The CDR3 sequence is CASSQDPGRAKDEQFF. The CDR3 nucleotides are TGCGCCAGCAGCCAAGACCCCGGGAGGGCTAAGGATGAGCAGTTCTTC.

V is TRBV29-1 and J is TRBJ2-1; D gene unclear. V was trimmed by 3 bases and J by 3 bases, leaving 6 bases between them. Germline V lookup: CDR1 SQVTM, CDR2 ANQGSEA. The CDR3 loop spans 12 amino acids. The CDR3 region is CSVERDYNEQFF. DNA for the CDR3: TGCAGCGTTGAGCGAGACTACAATGAGCAGTTCTTC.

The chain employs TRBV13 and TRBJ1-2, with D unresolved. Germline CDR1 reads PRHDT; CDR2 reads FYEKMQ (reference sequence). CDR3 length: 15 amino acids. Trimming pared 2 bases from V and 0 bases from J, leaving 10 bases between. DNA of the CDR3: TGTGCCAGCAGCTTATTGGATAGGGCTAACTATGGCTACACCTTC. It yields the protein CASSLLDRANYGYTF.

About this clone: This CDR3 is also generated by other DNA sequences in the sample. V usage is TRBV6-5 and J usage is TRBJ2-5; D is uncertain. The DNA end is a closer match to TRBJ2-7, so the J assignment may be wrong. CDR1 and CDR2 from the germline V gene are MNHEY and SVGAGI. The CDR3 consists of 13 residues. DNA of the CDR3: TGTGCCAGCAGTTACTCGGAAGGCTACGAGCAGTACTTC. Encoded protein: CASSYSEGYEQYF.

Turning to this clone: This sample also contains other DNA sequences that code for the same CDR3. The chain recombines TRBV6-6 with TRBJ1-1, with D tentatively TRBD1 (5 bases). The germline gives CDR1 MNHNY, CDR2 SVGAGI (reference sequence). The CDR3 is 13 residues long. The germline V and J ends were trimmed by 2 bases and 4 bases, with 8 bases remaining between them. The CDR3 region has the DNA TGTGCCAGCAGTTACGGGGGGGGCACTGAAGCTTTCTTT. As protein: CASSYGGGTEAFF.

This clone appeared once. The chain couples TRBV28 to TRBJ2-5; the match to TRBD1 covers 9 bases. The length of the CDR3 is 15 residues. Germline V gene sequence: CDR1 MDHEN, CDR2 SYDVKM. V lost 5 bases to trimming and J lost 5 bases; unmatched junction nucleotides: 9. CDR3 sequence reads: CASSPGTGIDETQYF. In DNA, the CDR3 is TGTGCCAGCAGTCCCGGGACAGGGATTGACGAGACCCAGTACTTC.

The chain is built from TRBV30 and TRBJ2-7; D is perhaps TRBD2 (5 bases). Between the trimmed V and J ends, which lost 1 base and 9 bases, there was a span of 10 bases. The germline gives CDR1 GTSNPN, CDR2 SVGIG (reference sequence). This CDR3 spans 11 amino acids. The CDR3 here is CAWSEGVRQYF. The CDR3, as DNA: TGTGCCTGGAGTGAGGGAGTAAGGCAGTACTTC.

On this clone: Different DNA sequences within this sample yield the same CDR3. This CDR3 is CASSVGSSGNTIYF. CDR3 sequence (DNA): TGTGCCAGCAGCGTGGGGAGCTCTGGAAACACCATATATTTT. The chain employs TRBV9 and TRBJ1-3, with no clear D. Trimming removed 2 bases from V and 0 bases from J, with 6 bases in between. The CDR3 spans 14 residues. CDR1 and CDR2 from the germline V gene are SGDLS and YYNGEE.

The CDR3 nucleotides read TGTGCCACGGGACTAGCGGGGTACGAGCAGTACTTC. This translates into CATGLAGYEQYF. This chain connects TRBV19 to TRBJ2-7; 13 bases are a match to TRBD2. In germline, CDR1 is LNHDA, CDR2 SQIVND (reference sequence). After removal of 10 bases from V and 4 bases from J, the junction contained 1 base not matched to a gene. The CDR3 is 12 amino acids.

The chain joins TRBV23-1 to TRBJ1-1; tentative D call: TRBD1 (5 bases). TRBV23-1 is assigned to the ORF class and has an uncertain function. This CDR3 region has 14 residues. Deletions cut 4 bases from V and 5 bases from J, with 14 bases between. In nucleotides, the CDR3 is TGCGCCAGCAGTCCCCCTGCAGGGTGGACTGAAGCTTTCTTT. This translates into CASSPPAGWTEAFF.

The chain employs TRBV5-6 and TRBJ1-2; 10 positions agree with TRBD1. Per the germline V gene, CDR1 is SGHDT and CDR2 is YYEEEE. The CDR3 has 15 amino acids. Losses at the gene ends were 5 bases for V and 4 bases for J; bases not matched to a gene: 8. Here the CDR3 DNA reads TGTGCCAGCAGAACCGGGACAGGGGTAACCTATGGCTACACCTTC. This gives the protein CASRTGTGVTYGYTF.

The sample holds one count of this clone. The J gene is TRBJ2-3, the V gene TRBV7-6, with a tentative D call TRBD1 (6 bases). V was clipped by 5 bases and J by 2 bases, with 14 bases between them. Germline V gene lookup returns CDR1 SGHVS and CDR2 FNYEAQ. This CDR3 has 15 amino acids. In DNA, the CDR3 is TGTGCCAGCAGCGCCCAGGGGCGCAACACAGATACGCAGTATTTT. Its protein product is CASSAQGRNTDTQYF.